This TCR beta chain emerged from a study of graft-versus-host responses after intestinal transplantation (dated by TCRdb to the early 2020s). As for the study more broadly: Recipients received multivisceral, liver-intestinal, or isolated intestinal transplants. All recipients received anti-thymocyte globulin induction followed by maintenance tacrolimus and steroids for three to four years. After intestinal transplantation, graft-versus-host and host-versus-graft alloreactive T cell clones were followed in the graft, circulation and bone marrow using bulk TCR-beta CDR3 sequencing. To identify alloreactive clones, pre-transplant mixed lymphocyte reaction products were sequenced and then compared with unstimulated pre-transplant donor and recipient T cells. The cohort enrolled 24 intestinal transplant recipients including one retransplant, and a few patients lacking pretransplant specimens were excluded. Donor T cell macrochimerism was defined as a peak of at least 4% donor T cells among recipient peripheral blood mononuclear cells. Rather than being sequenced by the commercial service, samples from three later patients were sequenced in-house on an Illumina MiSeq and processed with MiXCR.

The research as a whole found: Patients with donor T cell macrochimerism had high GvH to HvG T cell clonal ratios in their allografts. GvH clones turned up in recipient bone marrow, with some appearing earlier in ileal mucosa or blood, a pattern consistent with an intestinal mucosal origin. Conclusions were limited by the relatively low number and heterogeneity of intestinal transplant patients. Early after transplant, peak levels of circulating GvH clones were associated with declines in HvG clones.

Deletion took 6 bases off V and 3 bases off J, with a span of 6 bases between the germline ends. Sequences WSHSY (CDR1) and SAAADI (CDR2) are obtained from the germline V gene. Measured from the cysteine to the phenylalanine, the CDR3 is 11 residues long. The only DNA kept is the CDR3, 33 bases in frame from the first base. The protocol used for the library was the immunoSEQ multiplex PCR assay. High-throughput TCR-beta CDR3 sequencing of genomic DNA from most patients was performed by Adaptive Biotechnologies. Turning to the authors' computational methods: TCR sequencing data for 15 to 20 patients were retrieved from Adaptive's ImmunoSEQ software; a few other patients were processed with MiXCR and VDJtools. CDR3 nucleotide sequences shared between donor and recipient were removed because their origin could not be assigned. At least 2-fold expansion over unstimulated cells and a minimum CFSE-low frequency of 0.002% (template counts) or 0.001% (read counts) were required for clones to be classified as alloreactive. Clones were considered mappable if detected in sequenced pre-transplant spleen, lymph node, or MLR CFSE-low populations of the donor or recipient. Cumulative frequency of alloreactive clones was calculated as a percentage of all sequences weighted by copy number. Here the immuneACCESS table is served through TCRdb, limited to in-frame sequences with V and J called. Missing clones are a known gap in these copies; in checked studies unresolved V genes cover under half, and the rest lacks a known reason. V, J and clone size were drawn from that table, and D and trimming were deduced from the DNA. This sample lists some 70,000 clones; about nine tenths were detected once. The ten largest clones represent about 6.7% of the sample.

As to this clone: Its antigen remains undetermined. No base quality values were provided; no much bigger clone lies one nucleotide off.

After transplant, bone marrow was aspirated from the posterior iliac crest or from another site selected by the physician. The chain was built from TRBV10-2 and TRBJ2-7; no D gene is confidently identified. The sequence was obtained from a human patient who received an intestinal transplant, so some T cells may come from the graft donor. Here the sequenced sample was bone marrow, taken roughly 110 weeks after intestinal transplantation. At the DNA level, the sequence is TGCGCCAGCAGCGCTATCTACGAGCAGTACTTC. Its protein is CASSAIYEQYF.